These 17 T cell receptor beta chains share one sample of origin, sequenced in a study of T cell repertoires in cytomegalovirus infection. MiXCR, run by TCRdb on the reads, gives a single entry per CDR3 protein. The repertoire holds some 600,000 distinct CDR3 sequences, 20% to 25% seen once, with 7% to 9% in the top ten. Source material: CD8+ T cells from PBMCs. Receptors were obtained from a human donor in good health (CMV status not recorded). Some clones in this sample may be carry-over from other donors' samples.

The V and J genes are TRBV4-1 and TRBJ2-3; D not certain. Trimming took 0 bases from V and 9 from J, leaving 13 bases between them. Germline assignment: CDR1 MGHRA and CDR2 YSYEKL. This CDR3 has 14 amino acids. The CDR3 sequence: CASSQEFKGETQYF. The DNA of the CDR3 is TGCGCCAGCAGCCAAGAATTTAAGGGCGAGACGCAGTATTTT.

This clonotype was found a few times. The chain couples TRBV15 to TRBJ2-1, with 8 bases that match TRBD2. The CDR3 has 15 amino acids. Germline loops: CDR1 LNHNV, CDR2 YYDKDF (reference sequence). V shed 5 bases and J 5 bases; nucleotides not matched to a gene: 8. CDR3 nucleotides: TGTGCCACCAGCCGCCGGGGGCGGGGGGACAATGAGCAGTTCTTC. Its translation: CATSRRGRGDNEQFF.

Note on this clonotype: This may stem from a read error, because a much larger clone lies one nucleotide away. The chain couples TRBV7-8 to TRBJ1-3; tentative D call: TRBD1 (5 bases). The CDR3 is made up of 15 amino acids. From germline, CDR1 is SGHVS and CDR2 FQNEAQ. CDR3 coding DNA: TGTGCCAGCGGCTTATTTGACAGCCCTGGAAACACCATATATTTT. Protein sequence: CASGLFDSPGNTIYF.

The V and J genes are TRBV2 and TRBJ2-7; tentatively, D is TRBD2 (5 bases). This CDR3 spans 12 amino acids. Germline CDR1 SNHLY, CDR2 FYNNEI. V was trimmed by 8 bases and J by 7 bases, leaving 15 bases between them. CDR3 residues: CASLTKFKEQYF. DNA for the CDR3: TGTGCCAGCCTGACTAAATTTAAGGAGCAGTACTTC.

V usage is TRBV6-2 or TRBV6-3 and J usage is TRBJ2-1, with D possibly being TRBD2 (6 bases). V dropped 10 bases and J dropped 9 bases, with 19 bases sitting between them. Germline CDR1 and CDR2: MNHEY and SVGEGT. CDR3 length: 13 amino acids. CDR3 sequence: CANIYRSGFEQFF. The CDR3 DNA is TGTGCCAACATCTACCGGAGCGGGTTTGAGCAGTTCTTC.

The sample holds a few counts of this clonotype. The chain combines TRBV14 with TRBJ2-2; D not certain. Germline lookup yields CDR1 SGHDN and CDR2 FVKESK. V was trimmed by 0 bases and J by 1 base, leaving 6 bases between them. The CDR3 loop spans 15 amino acids. The DNA for the CDR3 is TGTGCCAGCAGCCAAGAGCATTTGAACACCGGGGAGCTGTTTTTT. It codes for CASSQEHLNTGELFF. Full variable domain (missing parts from reference TRBV14 and TRBJ2-2): EAGVTQFPSHSVIEKGQTVTLRCDPISGHDNLYWYRRVMGKEIKFLLHFVKESKQDESGMPNNRFLAERTGGTYSTLKVQPAELEDSGVYFCASSQEHLNTGELFFGEGSRLTVL.

V and J are TRBV4-2 and TRBJ1-1; D may be TRBD1 (6 bases). Germline CDR1 LGHNA, CDR2 YNFKEQ. CDR3 length: 15 residues. V lost 11 bases and J 1 base, leaving 20 bases between the germline ends. This chain's CDR3 is CAGTLNRDKNTEAFF. The CDR3 DNA is TGTGCCGGCACCTTGAACCGGGACAAGAACACTGAAGCTTTCTTT.

A note on this clonotype: The junction differs from germline at one of its ends, possibly a read error. V usage is TRBV7-6 and J usage is TRBJ2-1; 8 positions agree with TRBD2. Germline V lookup: CDR1 SGHVS, CDR2 FNYEAQ. This CDR3 comprises 17 residues. The CDR3 protein is CASSQSGGPYSFNEQFF. Written as DNA, the CDR3 is TGTGCCAGCAGCCAGAGCGGGGGCCCTTACTCCTTCAATGAACAGTTCTTC.

The chain joins TRBV13 to TRBJ1-2; D unclear. Germline CDR1 reads PRHDT; CDR2 reads FYEKMQ (reference sequence). Deletions cut 7 bases from V and 8 bases from J, with 11 bases between. This CDR3 contains 11 residues. In DNA, the CDR3 is TGTGCCAGCAAGGCGAATGTGGGCTACACCTTC. Translated: CASKANVGYTF.

The rearrangement uses TRBV29-1 and TRBJ2-7; perhaps TRBD1 as D (5 bases). CDR1 and CDR2 (germline): SQVTM, ANQGSEA. This CDR3 is built from 13 residues. V dropped 6 bases and J dropped 4 bases, with 16 bases sitting between them. DNA of the CDR3: TGCAGCGTGGGCGCAGGGAACCTTTACGAGCAGTACTTC. Translated, it gives CSVGAGNLYEQYF.

This clonotype was observed a few times. This chain links TRBV5-6 with TRBJ2-7; D perhaps matches TRBD1 (5 bases). The CDR3 is 15 residues long. Germline loops: CDR1 SGHDT, CDR2 YYEEEE. V was pared by 0 bases and J by 3 bases, with 13 bases between. The CDR3 coding sequence is TGTGCCAGCAGCTTGGATCCCCAGGGCGACTACGAGCAGTACGTC. It specifies CASSLDPQGDYEQYV.

Concerning this clonotype itself: At one end the junction does not follow the germline gene, possibly because of a read error. This chain joins TRBV6-2 or TRBV6-3 and TRBJ1-1; 9 bases are a match to TRBD1. The germline V gene has CDR1 MNHEY and CDR2 SVGEGT. The CDR3 is made up of 14 amino acids. The CDR3 sequence is CVSSYSSGTGRAFF. The CDR3 nucleotides read TGTGTCAGCAGTTACTCATCCGGGACAGGGCGAGCTTTCTTT.

A few counts support this clonotype. The V call is TRBV7-2, the J call TRBJ1-6; D perhaps matches TRBD1 (5 bases). The CDR3 contains 13 residues. Germline V gene data show CDR1 as SGHTA and CDR2 as FQGNSA. V was trimmed by 6 bases and J by 8 bases, leaving 11 bases between them. The CDR3 region is CASSPGWDSPLHF. In DNA, the CDR3 is TGTGCCAGCAGTCCAGGGTGGGATTCACCCCTCCACTTT.

With regard to this clonotype: This sequence may be a read error, since a much larger clone differs from it by one base. The J gene is TRBJ1-5, the V gene TRBV2; D unresolved. Germline V gene sequence: CDR1 SNHLY, CDR2 FYNNEI. The V end lost 0 bases, the J end lost 0 bases, and 6 bases lay between the germline ends. The CDR3 is 15 residues long. The CDR3 bases are TGTGCCAGCAGTGAAGCCCGGTATAGCAATCAGCCCCAGCATTTT. Translating it yields CASSEARYSNQPQHF.

This clonotype came up many times. CDR3 in amino acids: CASSSSSLAGVTDTQYF. CDR3 DNA sequence: TGTGCCAGCAGCTCTTCTTCACTAGCGGGGGTCACAGATACGCAGTATTTT. The gene calls are TRBV7-2 and TRBJ2-3; the match to TRBD2 covers 11 bases. The CDR3 sequence is 17 residues long. Germline CDR1 reads SGHTA; CDR2 reads FQGNSA. The V segment lost 4 bases and the J segment 2 bases; nucleotides outside the gene matches: 8.

This clonotype has just a few counts. The CDR3 sequence is CASSFRQGGYEQYF. Here the CDR3 DNA reads TGTGCCAGCAGCTTCCGACAGGGTGGCTACGAGCAGTACTTC. The chain links TRBV7-9 to TRBJ2-7; 7 bases match TRBD1. From germline, CDR1 is SEHNR and CDR2 FQNEAQ (reference sequence). The V and J ends lost 3 bases and 3 bases, in that order; junction bases with no gene match: 5. CDR3 length: 14 amino acids.

The chain combines TRBV20-1 with TRBJ1-6; weak D call: TRBD1 (5 bases). The germline gives CDR1 DFQATT, CDR2 SNEGSKA (reference sequence). This CDR3 comprises 12 residues. Trimming removed 7 bases from V and 7 bases from J, with 11 bases in between. CDR3: CSVWGKNSPLHF. The CDR3 coding sequence is TGCAGTGTTTGGGGGAAAAATTCACCCCTCCACTTT.